These 17 T cell receptor beta chains share one sample of origin, sequenced in a study of blood T cell repertoires in COVID-19. This table comes from immunoSEQ multiplex PCR, and its TCRdb copy is limited to in-frame clones, with some not included. Among more than 120,000 clones, around 87% were seen once, and the ten largest hold about 37%. Sequencing used peripheral blood. Receptor source: a man aged 50 to 59 who had recovered from COVID-19.

The DNA for the CDR3 is TGTGCCAGCAGTGACACAACGGGAGGCAATCAGCCCCAGCATTTT. It encodes CASSDTTGGNQPQHF. The rearrangement uses TRBV2 and TRBJ1-5, with no clear D. Germline V gives CDR1 SNHLY, CDR2 FYNNEI. This CDR3 is 15 amino acids long. Trimming shortened V by 3 bases and J by 2 bases, and 11 bases separated the two germline ends.

The DNA for the CDR3 is TGTGCCAGCAGATTTCGGGGAGCTGGAAACACCATATATTTT. This encodes CASRFRGAGNTIYF. The V gene is TRBV21-1, the J gene TRBJ1-3. TRBV21-1 is listed as a pseudogene. The length of the CDR3 is 14 residues.

The chain joins TRBV15 to TRBJ2-2; 10 bases fit TRBD1. CDR1 and CDR2 (germline): LNHNV, YYDKDF (reference sequence). The CDR3 extends over 17 amino acids. Germline trimming cut 7 bases from V and 3 bases from J; bases unmatched to any gene: 11. CDR3: CATKGTGDPRDTGELFF. CDR3 sequence (DNA): TGTGCCACCAAAGGGACAGGGGACCCCCGGGACACCGGGGAGCTGTTTTTT.

This chain connects TRBV10-2 to TRBJ2-1; 12 bases match TRBD2. The germline CDR1 and CDR2 sequences are WSHSY and SAAADI. CDR3 length equals 15 residues. The junction had 4 bases not matched to a gene; V was cut back by 10 bases and J by 0 bases. The CDR3 DNA is TGCGCCATTACTAGCGGGGGGAGCTCCTACAATGAGCAGTTCTTC. The encoded protein is CAITSGGSSYNEQFF.

Only one count was recorded for this clone. V usage is TRBV24-1 and J usage is TRBJ2-3, with 8 bases identical to TRBD1. Trimming took 2 bases from V and 0 from J; bases not matched to a gene: 3. CDR1 KGHDR and CDR2 SFDVKD come from the germline V gene. CDR3 length: 16 amino acids. CDR3 DNA: TGTGCCACCAGTGATTCTCAGGGGGCGAGCACAGATACGCAGTATTTT. Amino acids: CATSDSQGASTDTQYF.

This rearrangement joins TRBV27 to TRBJ2-7, with D possibly being TRBD2 (5 bases). This CDR3 is 13 amino acids long. Germline CDR1 and CDR2: MNHEY and SMNVEV (reference sequence). V lost 5 bases to trimming and J lost 4 bases, with 12 bases between them. CDR3 loop: CASSNGRGYEQYF. DNA for the CDR3: TGTGCCAGCAGTAACGGACGGGGATACGAGCAGTACTTC.

This rearrangement joins TRBV7-2 to TRBJ2-7; perhaps TRBD2 as D (6 bases). V dropped 5 bases and J dropped 5 bases, with 16 bases sitting between them. The CDR3 has 14 amino acids. Germline loops: CDR1 SGHTA, CDR2 FQGNSA. CDR3 in DNA: TGTGCCAGCAGCCCGTTCGGAGCGGGTGACGAGCAGTACTTC. Residues: CASSPFGAGDEQYF. The whole variable domain, remainder taken from reference TRBV7-2 and TRBJ2-7, is GAGVSQSPSNKVTEKGKDVELRCDPISGHTALYWYRQSLGQGLEFLIYFQGNSAPDKSGLPSDRFSAERTGGSVSTLTIQRTQQEDSAVYLCASSPFGAGDEQYFGPGTRLTVT.

The rearrangement joins TRBV7-2 to TRBJ2-3, with D possibly being TRBD2 (5 bases). Germline V gene lookup returns CDR1 SGHTA and CDR2 FQGNSA. CDR3 length: 14 amino acids. Trimming removed 1 base from V and 5 bases from J, with 10 bases in between. This CDR3 is CASSLVVAGDTQYF. The CDR3 DNA reads TGTGCCAGCAGCTTAGTCGTCGCGGGAGATACGCAGTATTTT.

The chain carries TRBV4-1 and TRBJ2-1, with 11 bases lining up with TRBD2. This CDR3 is built from 19 residues. Germline V CDR1 and CDR2: MGHRA, YSYEKL. V dropped 2 bases and J dropped 0; count of bases not matched to a gene: 9. The CDR3, as DNA: TGCGCCAGCAGCCAATCTTGGCTAGCGGGGGGAAGCTCCTACAATGAGCAGTTCTTC. This codes for CASSQSWLAGGSSYNEQFF.

The V gene is TRBV7-9, the J gene TRBJ1-6; 8 bases are shared with TRBD1. CDR1 and CDR2 (germline): SEHNR, FQNEAQ (reference sequence). The trim removed 2 bases at V and 7 bases at J, leaving 4 bases unmatched. The length of the CDR3 is 15 residues. The DNA of the CDR3 is TGTGCCAGCAGCTTAAGCAGGGGGCAAAATTCACCCCTCCACTTT. The encoded protein is CASSLSRGQNSPLHF.

This sequence joins TRBV21-1 and TRBJ1-2; the table's D call, TRBD1, was not checked against the DNA. TRBV21-1 is flagged as a pseudogene. The CDR3 has 11 amino acids. The CDR3 is CASIGALGYTF. CDR3 in DNA: TGTGCCAGCATTGGGGCACTTGGCTACACCTTC.

The CDR3 here is CASSPSQSGQETQYF. DNA for the CDR3: TGTGCCAGCAGCCCAAGCCAGAGCGGCCAAGAGACCCAGTACTTC. The chain combines TRBV6-6 with TRBJ2-5, with D perhaps TRBD2 (5 bases). Germline V lookup: CDR1 MNHNY, CDR2 SVGAGI (reference sequence). V lost 6 bases and J 1 base, leaving 15 bases between the germline ends. The CDR3 runs 15 residues.

V is TRBV6-5 and J is TRBJ2-7, with no clear D. The germline V gene has CDR1 MNHEY and CDR2 SVGAGI. Trimming stripped 0 bases from V and 6 bases from J, with 3 bases between. The CDR3 is made up of 11 amino acids. In nucleotides, the CDR3 is TGTGCCAGCAGTTACTCCCTCGAGCAGTACTTC. Protein product: CASSYSLEQYF.

The chain carries TRBV6-4 and TRBJ2-1, with 8 bases aligning to TRBD2. Germline loops: CDR1 MRHNA, CDR2 SNTAGT. J gave up 5 bases and V 2 bases, and 5 bases lay outside the gene matches. CDR3 size: 15 residues. The CDR3 here is CASSDGAGADNEQFF. CDR3 nucleotides: TGTGCCAGCAGTGACGGAGCGGGGGCAGACAATGAGCAGTTCTTC.

The rearrangement links TRBV10-3 to TRBJ1-4; D not certain. The CDR3 spans 14 residues. The germline CDR1 and CDR2 sequences are ENHRY and SYGVKD. Trimming took off 3 bases at V and 7 bases at J, with 12 bases between the two ends. The CDR3 nucleotides read TGTGCCATCAGTGACGGAGAAGGTGCTGAAAAACTGTTTTTT. Amino acid sequence: CAISDGEGAEKLFF.

A single count supports this clone. The chain is built from TRBV6-2 or TRBV6-3 and TRBJ2-3; perhaps TRBD1 as D (5 bases). Trimming shortened V by 0 bases and J by 1 base, and 11 bases separated the two germline ends. The CDR3 contains 16 residues. Germline loops: CDR1 MNHEY, CDR2 SVGEGT. The CDR3 spells CASSYSLKGGTDTQYF. Written as DNA, the CDR3 is TGTGCCAGCAGTTACTCCTTGAAAGGGGGCACAGATACGCAGTATTTT.

This clone was picked up one time. The rearrangement uses TRBV5-4 and TRBJ2-5; 8 nucleotides agree with TRBD2. After removal of 0 bases from V and 5 bases from J, the junction contained 6 bases not matched to a gene. CDR3 size: 15 residues. The V gene's germline CDR1 is SGHNT and CDR2 YYREEE (reference sequence). This CDR3 reads CASSLAGGGPETQYF. The CDR3 nucleotides read TGTGCCAGCAGCTTGGCCGGCGGGGGGCCGGAGACCCAGTACTTC.